A single sample gave rise to the 6 T cell receptor beta chains below, sequenced in a study of control samples from healthy donors and cancer patients (dated by TCRdb to 2020 to 2022). The library was produced with the immunoSEQ multiplex PCR assay. Held by TCRdb, this immuneACCESS table contains in-frame sequences only and omits some clones. Under half of the omission traces to an unresolved V gene where checked; the cause of the rest is unknown. This sample is represented by 120,000 or so clones; around 87% of them were singletons. About 3% of the sample is taken by the ten largest. The sample consisted of blood. Receptors originate from a man aged 60 to 69 in good health.

This clone rates as medium-sized. V usage is TRBV28 and J usage is TRBJ1-1; TRBD1 might be the D (6 bases). This CDR3 has 15 residues. Germline-derived CDR1 and CDR2 are MDHEN and SYDVKM. The V end was cut by 4 bases, the J end by 3 bases, with 15 bases between. CDR3 residues: CASSSTGYAHTEAFF. CDR3 DNA: TGTGCCAGCAGTTCCACAGGGTATGCCCACACTGAAGCTTTCTTT.

This rearrangement joins TRBV19 to TRBJ1-1; D is possibly TRBD1 (6 bases). V lost 8 bases to trimming and J lost 1 base, with 11 bases between them. Per germline, CDR1 LNHDA and CDR2 SQIVND (reference sequence). This CDR3 has 13 amino acids. The DNA for the CDR3 is TGTGCCAGTTCGGGACACTCGAACACTGAAGCTTTCTTT. Translated, it gives CASSGHSNTEAFF.

This chain links TRBV19 with TRBJ2-5; D is uncertain. CDR1 is LNHDA and CDR2 is SQIVND in the germline V gene (reference sequence). This CDR3 spans 13 amino acids. The V gene lost 2 bases and the J gene lost 2 bases, with 6 bases spanning the gap. This CDR3 reads CASSILRQETQYF. The CDR3 DNA follows: TGTGCCAGTAGTATACTGAGACAAGAGACCCAGTACTTC.

The chain recombines TRBV7-3 with TRBJ2-1; the D call may be TRBD1 or TRBD2 (5 bases each). V lost 5 bases and J 6 bases, leaving 17 bases between the germline ends. This CDR3 is 15 amino acids long. Germline CDR1 and CDR2: SGHTA and FQGTGA. The CDR3: CASSPTRDGGNEQFF. The CDR3 DNA reads as TGTGCCAGCAGCCCGACACGGGACGGAGGCAATGAGCAGTTCTTC.

CDR3 protein: CASSEVDGGAQYF. The CDR3 DNA follows: TGTGCCAGCAGTGAAGTGGACGGGGGGGCGCAGTACTTC. The rearrangement joins TRBV2 to TRBJ2-7; 8 nucleotides match TRBD2. This CDR3 is built from 13 residues. Germline CDR1 reads SNHLY; CDR2 reads FYNNEI. J lost 9 bases, V lost 1 base, and 5 bases had no gene match.

The table lists this clone with a count of one. V and J are TRBV6-2 or TRBV6-3 and TRBJ2-5; D gene ambiguous. The CDR3 loop spans 14 amino acids. Looked up from germline, CDR1 is MNHEY and CDR2 is SVGEGT. V gave up 4 bases and J gave up 1 base, with 10 bases separating them. For the CDR3, the DNA is TGTGCCAGCAGTTTTCTGGATCGCCAAGAGACCCAGTACTTC. Its translation is CASSFLDRQETQYF.